This TCR beta chain was sequenced in a study of blood T cell repertoires in COVID-19. About the research overall: Samples representing acute and convalescent COVID-19 were sourced from the United States, Italy and Spain.

Assay: immunoSEQ multiplex PCR; the TCRdb copy retains only in-frame clones and omits some. Of 110,000 or so clones listed, about 85% were seen once; the top ten hold approximately 1.5%. V was cut by 0 bases and J by 0 bases, with 5 bases left in between. CDR1 is LNHNV, CDR2 YYDKDF, per germline (reference sequence). The CDR3 sequence is 15 residues long. The TCR comes from a man over 45 with acute or convalescent COVID-19. The chain carries TRBV15 and TRBJ1-4; D call uncertain. Sequencing input: peripheral blood. CDR3 coding DNA: TGTGCCACCAGCAGAGACAGAACAACTAATGAAAAACTGTTTTTT. Translated: CATSRDRTTNEKLFF.